The next 27 T cell receptor beta chains were all read from a single sample in a study of monozygotic twins with cystic fibrosis. TCRdb keeps only in-frame clones here, not all; method: immunoSEQ multiplex PCR. The table lists 17,000 or so clones, approximately 96% of them singletons. Sequences were obtained from blood. All receptors derive from a girl aged 2 to 10 with cystic fibrosis.

The chain couples TRBV5-1 to TRBJ2-7, with 7 bases aligning to TRBD2. The trim removed 3 bases at V and 6 bases at J, leaving 15 bases unmatched. Germline V gives CDR1 SGHRS, CDR2 YFSETQ. This CDR3 contains 16 residues. CDR3 bases: TGCGCCAGCAGCTACCCTGATAGCGGGCAATTGATCGAGCAGTACTTC. Amino acids: CASSYPDSGQLIEQYF.

The chain employs TRBV5-4 and TRBJ1-2, with a weak D call TRBD1 (6 bases). V dropped 0 bases and J dropped 4 bases, with 10 bases sitting between them. Germline V gene lookup returns CDR1 SGHNT and CDR2 YYREEE (reference sequence). There are 14 residues in the CDR3. The CDR3 DNA follows: TGTGCCAGCAGCTTGGCAGGGGACCCCTATGGCTACACCTTC. Translation gives CASSLAGDPYGYTF.

The genes are TRBV4-1 and TRBJ1-3; possible D gene TRBD1, 6 bases. The V end lost 3 bases, the J end lost 3 bases, and 15 bases lay between the germline ends. This CDR3 region has 16 residues. Germline CDR1 reads MGHRA; CDR2 reads YSYEKL. This CDR3 reads CASSHPGATDGNTIYF. CDR3 nucleotides: TGCGCCAGCAGCCATCCGGGGGCGACGGATGGAAACACCATATATTTT.

This chain joins TRBV6-5 and TRBJ1-3; 8 bases align to TRBD1. From germline, CDR1 is MNHEY and CDR2 SVGAGI. Germline trimming cut 2 bases from V and 3 bases from J; bases unmatched to any gene: 3. The CDR3 spans 15 residues. Here the CDR3 reads CASSYAGGVGNTIYF. DNA of the CDR3: TGTGCCAGCAGTTACGCAGGGGGCGTTGGAAACACCATATATTTT.

This rearrangement joins TRBV7-9 to TRBJ1-1, with 8 nucleotides matching TRBD1. The CDR3 runs to 14 residues. Germline values: CDR1 SEHNR, CDR2 FQNEAQ (reference sequence). V was clipped by 4 bases and J by 1 base; unmatched bases: 2. DNA for the CDR3: TGTGCCAGCAGCTCGACAGGGGCGAACACTGAAGCTTTCTTT. Translating it yields CASSSTGANTEAFF.

The CDR3 DNA sequence: TGTGCCAGCAGCTTGGATGGGAGCAATCAGCCCCAGCATTTT. This codes for CASSLDGSNQPQHF. The chain joins TRBV5-6 to TRBJ1-5; D unclear. Germline V lookup: CDR1 SGHDT, CDR2 YYEEEE. Deletions cut 0 bases from V and 1 base from J, with 5 bases between. This CDR3 has 14 residues. Full variable domain (remainder filled in from reference TRBV5-6 and TRBJ1-5): DAGVTQSPTHLIKTRGQQVTLRCSPKSGHDTVSWYQQALGQGPQFIFQYYEEEERQRGNFPDRFSGHQFPNYSSELNVNALLLGDSALYLCASSLDGSNQPQHFGDGTRLSIL.

V usage is TRBV4-1 and J usage is TRBJ2-7; possible D gene TRBD1, 5 bases. V dropped 4 bases and J dropped 4 bases, with 23 bases sitting between them. This CDR3 has 17 residues. Germline values: CDR1 MGHRA, CDR2 YSYEKL. CDR3 sequence: CASSLQDTVTSPYEQYF. The DNA for the CDR3 is TGCGCCAGCAGCCTCCAGGACACCGTAACTTCGCCTTACGAGCAGTACTTC.

The chain has TRBV14 and TRBJ2-1; 11 nucleotides match TRBD2. Germline lookup yields CDR1 SGHDN and CDR2 FVKESK. The CDR3 totals 16 residues. Losses at the gene ends were 6 bases for V and 2 bases for J; bases not matched to a gene: 6. CDR3 region: CASRPTSGGPYNEQFF. DNA of the CDR3: TGTGCCAGCAGACCTACTAGCGGGGGCCCCTACAATGAGCAGTTCTTC.

This chain connects TRBV5-1 to TRBJ1-6; 8 positions match TRBD1. This CDR3 comprises 15 residues. In germline, CDR1 is SGHRS, CDR2 YFSETQ. J gave up 10 bases and V 0 bases, and 6 bases lay outside the gene matches. This CDR3 is CASSLAGQGNSPLHF. For the CDR3, the DNA is TGCGCCAGCAGCTTGGCCGGACAGGGCAACTCACCCCTCCACTTT.

In this sample, this clone turned up once. One end of the junction does not line up with germline, which may come from a read error. The J gene is TRBJ1-1, the V gene TRBV9; D is unresolved. This CDR3 spans 11 amino acids. Per germline, CDR1 SGDLS and CDR2 YYNGEE. The CDR3 DNA reads TGTGCCAGCAGCGCAGGACCGGGGTTACTCTTT. This encodes CASSAGPGLLF.

The chain employs TRBV18 and TRBJ1-3; weak D call: TRBD1 (5 bases). Trimming pared 5 bases from V and 4 bases from J, leaving 12 bases between. This CDR3 spans 14 amino acids. Per the germline V gene, CDR1 is KGHSH and CDR2 is LQKENI. This chain's CDR3 is CASSGWDAGNTIYF. For the CDR3, the DNA is TGTGCCAGCTCAGGATGGGACGCCGGAAACACCATATATTTT.

This clone was seen a single time. V gene TRBV7-8 combines with J gene TRBJ2-7; the D gene is possibly TRBD1 (6 bases). CDR3 size: 20 residues. Trimming removed 2 bases at V and 0 bases at J, with 26 bases between. Germline values: CDR1 SGHVS, CDR2 FQNEAQ. DNA for the CDR3: TGTGCCAGCAGCTTAAAGTCAAGCTCGATGGTGGGGGCTAGCTCCTACGAGCAGTACTTC. Its protein product is CASSLKSSSMVGASSYEQYF.

The gene calls are TRBV19 and TRBJ1-2; no reliable D call. The V end lost 4 bases, the J end lost 5 bases, and 11 bases lay between the germline ends. The CDR3 loop spans 13 amino acids. From germline, CDR1 is LNHDA and CDR2 SQIVND (reference sequence). The DNA of the CDR3 is TGTGCCAGTAGTAGAACAGAAATTTATGGCTACACCTTC. Protein sequence: CASSRTEIYGYTF.

The chain carries TRBV13 and TRBJ2-5; D might be TRBD2 (6 bases). The DNA end is a closer match to TRBJ2-7, so the J assignment may be wrong. CDR1 PRHDT and CDR2 FYEKMQ come from the germline V gene (reference sequence). The CDR3 spans 13 residues. The CDR3 loop is CASSGDLYYEQYF. CDR3 nucleotide sequence: TGTGCCAGCAGCGGGGACTTATACTACGAGCAGTACTTC.

The rearrangement joins TRBV5-1 to TRBJ1-6, with TRBD1 as a possible D gene (6 bases). CDR1 SGHRS and CDR2 YFSETQ come from the germline V gene. With 0 bases removed from V and 5 bases from J, the gap between germline ends came to 15 bases. The CDR3 contains 17 residues. In DNA form, the CDR3 reads TGCGCCAGCAGCTTGGACCCCCGGACAGCTAATAATTCACCCCTCCACTTT. Its protein is CASSLDPRTANNSPLHF.

The rearrangement joins TRBV15 to TRBJ2-1, with 7 nucleotides matching TRBD2. This CDR3 contains 17 residues. Germline V gives CDR1 LNHNV, CDR2 YYDKDF (reference sequence). V dropped 0 bases and J dropped 3; count of bases not matched to a gene: 8. The CDR3 reads CATSRDRRRGIYNEQFF. CDR3 DNA: TGTGCCACCAGCAGAGATAGACGGCGGGGGATCTACAATGAGCAGTTCTTC.

J is TRBJ1-1 and V is TRBV4-3; D not resolved. Trimming stripped 0 bases from V and 2 bases from J, with 10 bases between. The CDR3 runs to 15 residues. Germline values: CDR1 LGHNA, CDR2 YSLEER. CDR3 protein: CASSQDRAGNTEAFF. The CDR3 nucleotides read TGCGCCAGCAGCCAAGATAGGGCAGGAAACACTGAAGCTTTCTTT.

This chain connects TRBV5-1 to TRBJ2-5; D call uncertain. The CDR3 has 13 amino acids. In germline, CDR1 is SGHRS, CDR2 YFSETQ. The ends were cut back, 0 bases at V and 2 bases at J, with 5 bases in the middle. Here the CDR3 DNA reads TGCGCCAGCAGCTTGGGGCCACAAGAGACCCAGTACTTC. Amino acid sequence: CASSLGPQETQYF.

The chain has TRBV29-1 and TRBJ2-1; 7 nucleotides line up with TRBD2. In germline, CDR1 is SQVTM, CDR2 ANQGSEA. The CDR3 runs 13 residues. V lost 5 bases and J lost 9; bases outside the gene matches: 10. The CDR3 is CSVSAGDWGEQFF. The CDR3 nucleotides are TGCAGCGTTTCCGCGGGGGACTGGGGTGAGCAGTTCTTC.

The V call is TRBV18, the J call TRBJ1-1, with D possibly TRBD1 on 6 matching bases. The CDR3 length is 16 residues. Germline assignment: CDR1 KGHSH and CDR2 LQKENI. V lost 1 base and J lost 1, with 13 bases in between. CDR3 sequence: CASSPLRAGANTEAFF. Written as DNA, the CDR3 is TGTGCCAGCTCACCACTAAGGGCAGGGGCGAACACTGAAGCTTTCTTT.

This CDR3 reads CASSILLASGGDEQFF. The DNA for the CDR3 is TGTGCCAGTAGTATTCTCCTCGCTAGCGGGGGGGATGAGCAGTTCTTC. This sequence joins TRBV19 and TRBJ2-1; 12 positions match TRBD2. Germline V CDR1 and CDR2: LNHDA, SQIVND (reference sequence). Trimming took 3 bases from V and 8 from J; bases not matched to a gene: 8. The CDR3 has 16 residues.

V gene TRBV11-2 combines with J gene TRBJ1-3; no reliable D call. The CDR3 sequence is 13 residues long. Trimming pared 4 bases from V and 4 bases from J, leaving 8 bases between. Germline V lookup: CDR1 SGHAT, CDR2 FQNNGV. CDR3 in DNA: TGTGCCAGCAGCTCCCAGCGGGGAAACACCATATATTTT. This translates into CASSSQRGNTIYF.

This chain connects TRBV7-2 to TRBJ2-5; weak D call: TRBD1 (5 bases). V lost 5 bases, J lost 1 base, and 11 bases lay in between. This CDR3 is 14 amino acids long. Per germline, CDR1 SGHTA and CDR2 FQGNSA. DNA for the CDR3: TGTGCCAGCAGCCCCGACAGTACCCAAGAGACCCAGTACTTC. Protein: CASSPDSTQETQYF.

The V and J genes are TRBV28 and TRBJ2-1; D is ambiguous. This CDR3 region has 13 residues. The germline gives CDR1 MDHEN, CDR2 SYDVKM. V lost 5 bases and J 5 bases, leaving 10 bases between the germline ends. For the CDR3, the DNA is TGTGCCAGCAGTCCAGACTGGAACAATGAGCAGTTCTTC. Residues: CASSPDWNNEQFF.

The chain employs TRBV28 and TRBJ1-5, with D unclear. The length of the CDR3 is 12 residues. With 5 bases removed from V and 4 bases from J, the gap between germline ends came to 6 bases. Germline V gene sequence: CDR1 MDHEN, CDR2 SYDVKM. CDR3 nucleotides: TGTGCCAGCAGTATCCGTAATCAGCCCCAGCATTTT. Residues: CASSIRNQPQHF. The full variable domain, its missing parts supplied by reference TRBV28 and TRBJ1-5, is DVKVTQSSRYLVKRTGEKVFLECVQDMDHENMFWYRQDPGLGLRLIYFSYDVKMKEKGDIPEGYSVSREKKERFSLILESASTNQTSMYLCASSIRNQPQHFGDGTRLSIL.

The V gene is TRBV5-6, the J gene TRBJ1-4, with D unresolved. Germline V gene data show CDR1 as SGHDT and CDR2 as YYEEEE. With 2 bases removed from V and 0 bases from J, the gap between germline ends came to 5 bases. This CDR3 contains 14 residues. CDR3 loop: CASSFSSTNEKLFF. Here the CDR3 DNA reads TGTGCCAGCAGCTTTTCCTCAACTAATGAAAAACTGTTTTTT.

The chain joins TRBV27 to TRBJ2-1; 7 bases fit TRBD1. The CDR3 extends over 14 amino acids. Looked up from germline, CDR1 is MNHEY and CDR2 is SMNVEV (reference sequence). Unmatched junction bases numbered 2, after V lost 6 bases and J lost 0 bases. CDR3 in amino acids: CASRTGSSYNEQFF. The CDR3 coding sequence is TGTGCCAGCAGGACAGGGAGCTCCTACAATGAGCAGTTCTTC.